The clone carrying this T cell receptor beta chain was observed a handful of times. Arm-PCR with iRepertoire HTBI primers amplified the CDR3 regions for these TCR beta libraries. Each CDR3 protein is one row after TCRdb ran MiXCR on the multiplex PCR reads. The sample comprises under 500,000 distinct CDR3 sequences, less than 25% of which are singletons, and approximately 8% rests with the top ten. The time point was: persistent/refractory GD, antithyroid drugs over 5 years with positive TRAb. The TCR library used RNA extracted from PBMCs. The sample is drawn from a study of regulatory T cells in long-lasting Graves disease. The ends were cut back, 7 bases at V and 8 bases at J, with 9 bases in the middle. Germline V gene data show CDR1 as SNHLY and CDR2 as FYNNEI. This CDR3 is built from 11 residues.

The sample consisted of peripheral blood mononuclear cells (PBMCs), taken when the disease was refractory, from a patient treated with antithyroid drugs. This TCR was sampled from a female donor with Graves disease. This chain joins TRBV2 and TRBJ2-1, with D unclear. CDR3 DNA: TGTGCCAGCACGGGTCTCTATGAGCAGTTCTTC. It encodes CASTGLYEQFF.